The clone carrying this T cell receptor beta chain came up a few times. The CDR3 consists of 15 residues. Trimming stripped 1 base from V and 2 bases from J, with 7 bases between. The germline gives CDR1 SGHRS, CDR2 YFSETQ. TCRdb's table, derived via immunoSEQ multiplex PCR, lists solely in-frame clones and lacks some. This sample has around 300,000 clones, with 80% found just once. These data come from a study of cytotoxic CD8 clonotypes in ibrutinib-treated CLL. Here the sequenced sample was PBMCs, taken before ibrutinib treatment. This TCR was sampled from a human donor with chronic lymphocytic leukemia. This rearrangement joins TRBV5-1 to TRBJ2-6; D gene uncertain. Here the CDR3 reads CASSLLAAGANVLTF. The CDR3 nucleotides are TGCGCCAGCAGCTTGTTGGCCGCTGGGGCCAACGTCCTGACTTTC.